Given below is one TCR beta chain in context. This sample was taken from a study of blood T cell repertoires in COVID-19. Study summary: COVID-19 samples, acute and convalescent, were from the United States, Italy and Spain. T cells, B-cell-depleted T cells, or PBMCs supplied cDNA or gDNA.

In the authors' methods: Cell counts per sample came from amplifying reference gene primers. Some clones are missing from TCRdb's copy, which holds only in-frame ones; the method was immunoSEQ multiplex PCR. That table gives V, J and clone size, and the DNA gave D and trimming. The sample lists 20,000 to 25,000 clones, nearly 75% occurring once. Material: peripheral blood. This sequence was found in a human donor in a cohort sampled during active or convalescent COVID-19.

CDR3 loop: CASSPRTAGGNQPQHF. CDR3 sequence (DNA): TGTGCCAGCAGCCCCCGTACAGCGGGTGGCAATCAGCCCCAGCATTTT. This chain connects TRBV7-6 to TRBJ1-5; D is unclear. V dropped 5 bases and J dropped 2 bases, with 16 bases sitting between them. Germline V gene lookup returns CDR1 SGHVS and CDR2 FNYEAQ. The CDR3 runs to 16 residues.